The next 25 T cell receptor beta chains were all read from a single sample in a study of blood T cell repertoires in COVID-19. The repertoire was sequenced with immunoSEQ multiplex PCR; TCRdb's copy has only in-frame clones and lacks some. The sample carries under 300,000 clones, about 88% recorded once. Sequenced input: peripheral blood. These receptors all stem from a woman in her 40s who had recovered from COVID-19.

The genes are TRBV6-4 and TRBJ2-1; 8 nucleotides align to TRBD2. The CDR3 totals 16 residues. Per the germline V gene, CDR1 is MRHNA and CDR2 is SNTAGT. V trimming: 4 bases; J trimming: 4 bases; junction bases outside the gene matches: 9. The CDR3 coding sequence is TGTGCCAGCAGTGCCCTAGGGACTAGGGAATACAATGAGCAGTTCTTC. It encodes CASSALGTREYNEQFF.

A few counts support this clone. V is TRBV5-6 and J is TRBJ2-2; 14 nucleotides align to TRBD2. CDR3 size: 17 residues. Germline V CDR1 and CDR2: SGHDT, YYEEEE. V shed 4 bases and J 5 bases; nucleotides not matched to a gene: 7. CDR3 sequence (DNA): TGTGCCAGCAGCCAAGATGGGACTAGCGGGGGTACCGGGGAGCTGTTTTTT. As protein: CASSQDGTSGGTGELFF.

This chain uses TRBV7-3 with TRBJ2-5; the D gene is possibly TRBD2 (5 bases). The CDR3 loop spans 14 amino acids. Trimming took off 5 bases at V and 2 bases at J, with 12 bases between the two ends. Germline assignment: CDR1 SGHTA and CDR2 FQGTGA. CDR3 region: CASSPGSGQETQYF. CDR3 DNA: TGTGCCAGCAGCCCTGGGAGCGGACAAGAGACCCAGTACTTC.

DNA of the CDR3: TGTGCCAGCGGGCTAGCGGGATACCAAGAGACCCAGTACTTC. It translates to CASGLAGYQETQYF. V and J are TRBV27 and TRBJ2-5; TRBD2 matches at 9 bases. Germline V CDR1 and CDR2: MNHEY, SMNVEV (reference sequence). This CDR3 contains 14 residues. The trim removed 8 bases at V and 0 bases at J, leaving 4 bases unmatched.

This clone showed up just a few times. J is TRBJ2-7 and V is TRBV27; weak D call: TRBD1 (6 bases). The CDR3 spans 13 residues. V was pared by 0 bases and J by 4 bases, with 7 bases between. Germline V gene data show CDR1 as MNHEY and CDR2 as SMNVEV (reference sequence). The CDR3 nucleotides are TGTGCCAGCAGTTTATCGGACAGTTACGAGCAGTACTTC. Residues: CASSLSDSYEQYF.

The V call is TRBV6-5, the J call TRBJ2-3, with a tentative D call TRBD2 (6 bases). The CDR3 covers 15 residues. Deletions cut 6 bases from V and 1 base from J, with 14 bases between. Germline-derived CDR1 and CDR2 are MNHEY and SVGAGI. For the CDR3, the DNA is TGTGCCAGCAGGCAACGGGGGTTTCGCACAGATACGCAGTATTTT. It codes for CASRQRGFRTDTQYF.

This clone was picked up one time. The chain couples TRBV11-3 to TRBJ2-2, with 9 nucleotides matching TRBD1. This CDR3 is built from 18 residues. Germline V CDR1 and CDR2: SGHNT, YENEEA. J lost 5 bases, V lost 4 bases, and 14 bases had no gene match. DNA of the CDR3: TGTGCCAGCAGCTCAATTAAGCCGACAGGGGGTAGGACCGGGGAGCTGTTTTTT. This encodes CASSSIKPTGGRTGELFF. Complete variable domain (other parts from reference TRBV11-3 and TRBJ2-2): EAGVVQSPRYKIIEKKQPVAFWCNPISGHNTLYWYLQNLGQGPELLIRYENEEAVDDSQLPKDRFSAERLKGVDSTLKIQPAELGDSAVYLCASSSIKPTGGRTGELFFGEGSRLTVL.

The V and J genes are TRBV6-5 and TRBJ2-7; D might be TRBD2 (5 bases). Germline V gives CDR1 MNHEY, CDR2 SVGAGI. V was shortened by 2 bases and J by 3 bases, with 8 bases between the two germline ends. The CDR3 totals 13 residues. The chain's CDR3 is CASSYPTSYEQYF. For the CDR3, the DNA is TGTGCCAGCAGTTACCCTACTAGCTACGAGCAGTACTTC.

The V gene is TRBV5-1, the J gene TRBJ2-5; 9 positions match TRBD1. Trimming cost V 3 bases and J 6 bases; bases outside gene matches: 12. This CDR3 spans 16 amino acids. Germline lookup yields CDR1 SGHRS and CDR2 YFSETQ. CDR3 sequence: CASSSGTGFFAQTQYF. Written as DNA, the CDR3 is TGCGCCAGCAGCTCCGGGACAGGGTTTTTTGCGCAGACCCAGTACTTC.

This clone has a single count. The chain couples TRBV6-5 to TRBJ2-5; 10 bases are a match to TRBD2. The CDR3 is 14 residues long. Germline trimming cut 7 bases from V and 2 bases from J; bases unmatched to any gene: 4. Germline CDR1 MNHEY, CDR2 SVGAGI. The CDR3: CASKLAGMQETQYF. The CDR3 nucleotides are TGTGCCAGCAAACTAGCGGGGATGCAAGAGACCCAGTACTTC.

V and J are TRBV28 and TRBJ2-7; TRBD2 might be the D (7 bases). This CDR3 contains 13 residues. V lost 3 bases and J lost 2, with 8 bases in between. Per germline, CDR1 MDHEN and CDR2 SYDVKM. CDR3 coding DNA: TGTGCCAGCAGTTTGGGGGGGCCCTACGAGCAGTACTTC. Residues: CASSLGGPYEQYF.

This clone has only one observation. The rearrangement joins TRBV5-5 to TRBJ2-3, with TRBD1 matching 10 bases. V lost 3 bases, J lost 9 bases, and 1 base stayed unmatched. The CDR3 loop spans 12 amino acids. CDR1 and CDR2 (germline): SGHKS, YYEKEE (reference sequence). The CDR3 nucleotides are TGTGCCAGCAGCTCGGGACAGGGGACGCAGTATTTT. Translated, it gives CASSSGQGTQYF.

The genes are TRBV18 and TRBJ2-5; D ambiguous. Germline CDR1 and CDR2: KGHSH and LQKENI. The germline V and J ends were trimmed by 2 bases and 0 bases, with 16 bases remaining between them. The CDR3 covers 17 residues. CDR3 amino acids: CASSPSPIGRYQETQYF. DNA for the CDR3: TGTGCCAGCTCACCATCTCCGATTGGCCGATACCAAGAGACCCAGTACTTC.

The chain uses TRBV7-3 and TRBJ2-5; 7 bases match TRBD2. The germline CDR1 and CDR2 sequences are SGHTA and FQGTGA. The ends lost 5 bases at V and 5 bases at J; junction bases unmatched: 5. This CDR3 spans 13 amino acids. The CDR3 sequence: CASSLGGFETQYF. For the CDR3, the DNA is TGTGCCAGCAGCCTGGGGGGGTTCGAGACCCAGTACTTC.

V and J are TRBV28 and TRBJ1-5; D is perhaps TRBD1 (6 bases). Germline assignment: CDR1 MDHEN and CDR2 SYDVKM. Trimming pared 5 bases from V and 2 bases from J, leaving 22 bases between. The CDR3 consists of 18 residues. The CDR3 region is CASSPRTDQNSGNQPQHF. DNA of the CDR3: TGTGCCAGCAGTCCGCGGACAGACCAAAATAGCGGCAATCAGCCCCAGCATTTT. Using reference TRBV28 and TRBJ1-5 for the parts outside the CDR3, the full variable domain is DVKVTQSSRYLVKRTGEKVFLECVQDMDHENMFWYRQDPGLGLRLIYFSYDVKMKEKGDIPEGYSVSREKKERFSLILESASTNQTSMYLCASSPRTDQNSGNQPQHFGDGTRLSIL.

V usage is TRBV30 and J usage is TRBJ1-2; TRBD1 matches at 8 bases. Germline lookup yields CDR1 GTSNPN and CDR2 SVGIG (reference sequence). The CDR3 is 13 amino acids. V lost 1 base and J lost 5; bases outside the gene matches: 3. The CDR3 DNA sequence: TGTGCCTGGAGTGGGAGACAGGGGTATGGCTACACCTTC. Its protein is CAWSGRQGYGYTF.

V usage is TRBV11-2 and J usage is TRBJ2-5; 8 bases line up with TRBD1. V lost 5 bases to trimming and J lost 2 bases; unmatched junction nucleotides: 10. This CDR3 has 16 residues. CDR1 and CDR2 (germline): SGHAT, FQNNGV. CDR3 DNA: TGTGCCAGCAGCCCGCGGGACAGGATATATCAAGAGACCCAGTACTTC. Translation: CASSPRDRIYQETQYF. Combining the CDR3 with reference TRBV11-2 and TRBJ2-5 gives the whole variable domain EAGVAQSPRYKIIEKRQSVAFWCNPISGHATLYWYQQILGQGPKLLIQFQNNGVVDDSQLPKDRFSAERLKGVDSTLKIQPAKLEDSAVYLCASSPRDRIYQETQYFGPGTRLLVL.

CDR3 in amino acids: CASSSRTGGYGYTF. DNA for the CDR3: TGTGCCAGCAGCTCTAGGACAGGGGGATATGGCTACACCTTC. The chain links TRBV7-9 to TRBJ1-2; 10 nucleotides align to TRBD1. From germline, CDR1 is SEHNR and CDR2 FQNEAQ (reference sequence). This CDR3 has 14 amino acids. Trimming at V came to 4 bases and at J to 5 bases, leaving 4 bases not matched to a gene. The full variable domain, in which reference TRBV7-9 and TRBJ1-2 provide the parts outside the CDR3, is DTGVSQNPRHKITKRGQNVTFRCDPISEHNRLYWYRQTLGQGPEFLTYFQNEAQLEKSRLLSDRFSAERPKGSFSTLEIQRTEQGDSAMYLCASSSRTGGYGYTFGSGTRLTVV.

This clone was detected only once. The chain has TRBV19 and TRBJ1-2; 11 bases are shared with TRBD1. This CDR3 is 16 amino acids long. The V and J ends lost 5 bases and 7 bases, in that order; junction bases with no gene match: 12. The germline V gene has CDR1 LNHDA and CDR2 SQIVND (reference sequence). In DNA, the CDR3 is TGTGCCAGTAGTCCCCACCTCGGACAGGGGGCGGGTGGCTACACCTTC. It translates to CASSPHLGQGAGGYTF.

J is TRBJ1-4 and V is TRBV30, with 7 nucleotides matching TRBD1. This CDR3 has 12 amino acids. V lost 7 bases to trimming and J lost 3 bases; unmatched junction nucleotides: 2. Germline V gene sequence: CDR1 GTSNPN, CDR2 SVGIG (reference sequence). CDR3 bases: TGTGCCTTCCAGGGGGCTAATGAAAAACTGTTTTTT. It is translated as CAFQGANEKLFF.

The gene calls are TRBV11-2 and TRBJ2-7; 12 bases align to TRBD1. The CDR3 contains 11 residues. Germline values: CDR1 SGHAT, CDR2 FQNNGV. Trimming cost V 4 bases and J 12 bases; bases outside gene matches: 1. This chain's CDR3 is CASSSGQGAYF. CDR3 DNA: TGTGCCAGCAGCTCGGGACAGGGGGCGTACTTC.

The chain recombines TRBV24-1 with TRBJ2-5, with 11 bases lining up with TRBD2. The CDR3 covers 15 residues. CDR1 KGHDR and CDR2 SFDVKD come from the germline V gene. The V and J ends lost 4 bases and 3 bases, in that order; junction bases with no gene match: 3. CDR3 DNA: TGTGCCACCAGTGACCGGGGACTAGCGGAAGAGACCCAGTACTTC. It translates to CATSDRGLAEETQYF.

The gene calls are TRBV9 and TRBJ2-5; 7 bases map to TRBD1. This CDR3 is 17 amino acids long. Germline values: CDR1 SGDLS, CDR2 YYNGEE. V was clipped by 3 bases and J by 2 bases; unmatched bases: 13. CDR3 coding DNA: TGTGCCAGCAGCGCTGACAGGGCCAGAACCTCACAAGAGACCCAGTACTTC. As protein: CASSADRARTSQETQYF.

The V and J genes are TRBV6-4 and TRBJ1-2; 9 bases line up with TRBD1. The germline gives CDR1 MRHNA, CDR2 SNTAGT. Losses at the gene ends were 5 bases for V and 4 bases for J; bases not matched to a gene: 8. CDR3 length: 15 amino acids. The CDR3 coding sequence is TGTGCCAGCAGTTCGGGGGCACAGGGGGCCTATGGCTACACCTTC. This translates into CASSSGAQGAYGYTF.

The genes are TRBV9 and TRBJ2-7; 8 bases align to TRBD1. V was pared by 0 bases and J by 4 bases, with 6 bases of the junction left unmatched. Germline values: CDR1 SGDLS, CDR2 YYNGEE. The CDR3 consists of 15 residues. CDR3 in amino acids: CASSVEAGGGYEQYF. As DNA, the CDR3 is TGTGCCAGCAGCGTAGAGGCAGGGGGCGGGTACGAGCAGTACTTC.